This T cell receptor (beta chain) originates from a study of OX40 agonist ivuxolimab in advanced cancers. Germline V lookup: CDR1 MDHEN, CDR2 SYDVKM. V lost 3 bases and J lost 2, with 9 bases in between. This CDR3 is built from 14 residues. Here immunoSEQ multiplex PCR was the method, and the copy in TCRdb shows in-frame clones only, minus some. Of approximately 11,000 clones detected, more than 75% appear once; the ten largest clones hold around 29%. Only one count was recorded for this clone. The chain couples TRBV28 to TRBJ2-3, with a possible D match to TRBD1 (6 bases). The sample here was CD4+ or CD8+ T cells sorted from blood, taken in a trial of the OX40 agonist ivuxolimab. The origin of this receptor is an adult with an advanced solid tumor such as melanoma, head and neck, liver or kidney cancer. In DNA, the CDR3 is TGTGCCAGCAGTTTGGGGGCTTACACAGATACGCAGTATTTT. The encoded protein is CASSLGAYTDTQYF.